Reported below is one T cell receptor (beta chain). Its antigen is as yet unknown. The sample originates from a study of shared clonotypes between healthy human individuals. A deep-level run was used for the assay. Sequencing used immunoSEQ multiplex PCR; TCRdb keeps in-frame clones, though not all of them. Here the sample spans about 1.5 million clones, 98% being singletons. Trimming took off 0 bases at V and 7 bases at J, with 16 bases between the two ends. This CDR3 is 16 amino acids long. CDR1 is LNHNV, CDR2 YYDKDF, per germline (reference sequence). Overall study results and limits: Sorted-subset sequencing, rarefaction showed, was incomplete despite large depth. Some naive CD4 clonotypes, roughly 5%, turned up in common across a handful of donors.

Sequencing input: naive CD4+ T cells sorted from blood. Subset specified: CD45RA+ positively selected. V usage is TRBV15 and J usage is TRBJ1-5, with D unclear. This sequence originates from a man aged 25 to 40 in good health. Here the CDR3 reads CATSRDERGVGQPQHF. The CDR3 bases are TGTGCCACCAGCAGAGATGAACGCGGGGTAGGGCAGCCCCAGCATTTT.